These T cell receptor beta chains were read from a single sample in a study of blood T cell repertoires in COVID-19. Clones were sequenced by immunoSEQ multiplex PCR, and TCRdb holds only the in-frame ones, with some missing. The repertoire holds about 310,000 clones, with 87% as singletons. The sequenced sample consisted of PBMCs or T cells enriched from blood (not recorded which). Every receptor here comes from a woman under 30 who had recovered from COVID-19. Each CDR3 is given with its conserved first and last residue. D genes are given only for firm matches. Where a row states a size, it is once, few, many or the class of an expanded clone; other rows omit it.

D	size	J	V	DNA	CDR3
NA	NA	TRBJ1-1	TRBV19	TGTGCCAGTAGTATTGGAAGGGTGCGGGGCACTGAAGCTTTCTTT	CASSIGRVRGTEAFF
NA	NA	TRBJ1-1	TRBV29-1	TGCAGCGTTGTTAGGGGGTTAACAACTGAAGCTTTCTTT	CSVVRGLTTEAFF
TRBD2	few	TRBJ2-1	TRBV4-1	TGCGCCAGCAGCCAAGTAGATTTAGGACTAGCGGGATACAATGAGCAGTTCTTC	CASSQVDLGLAGYNEQFF
NA	NA	TRBJ2-7	TRBV6-2/TRBV6-3	TGTGCCAGCAGTCAACTTCTTCCGAACCATATCGAGCAGTACTTC	CASSQLLPNHIEQYF
NA	NA	TRBJ1-2	TRBV6-1	TGTGCCAGCAGTGACCTCCGACAGCGACACTATGGCTACACCTTC	CASSDLRQRHYGYTF
TRBD2	NA	TRBJ2-3	TRBV19	TGTGCCAGTGATTCACTAGCGGGAGGCGTAGATACGCAGTATTTT	CASDSLAGGVDTQYF
TRBD2	NA	TRBJ2-5	TRBV3-1/TRBV3-2	TGTGCCAGCAGCCAAGGTTATAGCGGGGTTCAAGAGACCCAGTACTTC	CASSQGYSGVQETQYF
NA	once	TRBJ1-2	TRBV7-9	TGTGCCAGCAGCCCCCGGAACTATGGCTACACCTTC	CASSPRNYGYTF
TRBD1	NA	TRBJ1-6	TRBV6-6	TGTGCCAGCAGTTACCGGGACAGGAACGATTCACCCCTCCACTTT	CASSYRDRNDSPLHF
NA	many	TRBJ2-7	TRBV19	TGTGCCAGTAGTATAACTAGTCTCGACGAGCAGTACTTC	CASSITSLDEQYF
TRBD2	NA	TRBJ2-3	TRBV7-9	TGTGCCAGCAGGTGGCTAGCGGTACTTGATACGCAGTATTTT	CASRWLAVLDTQYF
TRBD1	NA	TRBJ1-3	TRBV7-2	TGTGCCAGCAGCGTCAACCTAGGGGGCGGTCTCGTAAACACCATATATTTT	CASSVNLGGGLVNTIYF
TRBD1	NA	TRBJ2-3	TRBV27	TGTGCCAGCAGTGCCGACAGGGGGCCCACAGATACGCAGTATTTT	CASSADRGPTDTQYF
NA	NA	TRBJ2-2	TRBV9	TGTGCCAGCAGCGTAGTACGGGGTTTGGTCACCGGGGAGCTGTTTTTT	CASSVVRGLVTGELFF
NA	NA	TRBJ1-4	TRBV30	TGTGCCTGGAGTCCGAGGACAACTTCTAATGAAAAACTGTTTTTT	CAWSPRTTSNEKLFF
TRBD1	NA	TRBJ1-4	TRBV6-5	TGTGCCAGCAGTTGGACACCGGGACAGGCTGGTGAAAAACTGTTTTTT	CASSWTPGQAGEKLFF
NA	NA	TRBJ2-5	TRBV5-4	TGTGCCAGCACCGGGACAACAGCCCAAGAGACCCAGTACTTC	CASTGTTAQETQYF
NA	NA	TRBJ1-4	TRBV2	TGTGCCAGCAGTGACGATAGTCCAAATGAAAAACTGTTTTTT	CASSDDSPNEKLFF
TRBD1	NA	TRBJ2-7	TRBV13	TGTGCCAGCAGCCGCGCGGCCGGGACAGTCTACGAGCAGTACTTC	CASSRAAGTVYEQYF
NA	NA	TRBJ2-4	TRBV7-3	TGTGCCAGCAGCTTAGGCCAGGGAAACATTCAGTACTTC	CASSLGQGNIQYF
TRBD1	NA	TRBJ2-2	TRBV12-3/TRBV12-4	TGTGCCAGCAGGGACAGGGCTCCCGGGGAGCTGTTTTTT	CASRDRAPGELFF
NA	NA	TRBJ2-5	TRBV3-1/TRBV3-2	TGTGCCAGCAGCTGGCGGGCCTGGGAGACCCAGTACTTC	CASSWRAWETQYF
NA	NA	TRBJ1-1	TRBV28	TGTGCCAGCAGGAGGGCAACTGAAGCTTTCTTT	CASRRATEAFF
TRBD1	few	TRBJ1-2	TRBV2	TGTGCCAGCAGAGAAACGACAGGGGGCGGTTGGGATGGCTACACCTTC	CASRETTGGGWDGYTF
TRBD2	few	TRBJ2-7	TRBV6-2/TRBV6-3	TGTGCCAGCAGTTACGGGACTAGCTCCTACGAGCAGTACTTC	CASSYGTSSYEQYF
NA	NA	TRBJ2-5	TRBV7-2	TGTGCCAGCAGCTTTGCGGCATCAGTCACAGGGTGGACCCAGTACTTC	CASSFAASVTGWTQYF
TRBD2	NA	TRBJ2-3	TRBV4-3	TGCGCCAGCAGCCAAGATCGCCTAGCGGGGGGATCGGGGGATACGCAGTATTTT	CASSQDRLAGGSGDTQYF
TRBD1	NA	TRBJ2-1	TRBV5-1	TGCGCCAGCAGTCGCACAGGGGGGAGCTCCTACAATGAGCAGTTCTTC	CASSRTGGSSYNEQFF
TRBD1	few	TRBJ2-1	TRBV3-1/TRBV3-2	TGTGCCAGCAGCTTAAGCCGGGACAGAGAGTACAATGAGCAGTTCTTC	CASSLSRDREYNEQFF
NA	once	TRBJ1-5	TRBV2	TGTGCCAGCAGTGAATTGGGAGGCGGCAATCAGCCCCAGCATTTT	CASSELGGGNQPQHF
TRBD1	NA	TRBJ1-1	TRBV28	TGTGCCAGCAGTTTGAACCAACAGGGGGCTGAAGCTTTCTTT	CASSLNQQGAEAFF
TRBD1	NA	TRBJ1-1	TRBV7-6	TGTGCCAGCAGCTTAGATTGGACAGGGGGGGACACTGAAGCTTTCTTT	CASSLDWTGGDTEAFF
NA	NA	TRBJ1-2	TRBV12-3/TRBV12-4	TGTGCCACATTACGCGGGGGCGGCTACACCTTC	CATLRGGGYTF
NA	NA	TRBJ1-2	TRBV6-2/TRBV6-3	TGTGCCAGCAGTTACTCTCGCGTCATAGGGGATGCTGGTGGCTACACCTTC	CASSYSRVIGDAGGYTF
TRBD1	NA	TRBJ1-1	TRBV5-1	TGCGCCAGCAGCTTGGTCGACAGGGGGGCCAGGAAAGCTTTCTTT	CASSLVDRGARKAFF
TRBD1	once	TRBJ1-2	TRBV2	TGTGCCAGCAGTGGCCGGGACAGGGGAACGGTATCCTACTATGGCTACACCTTC	CASSGRDRGTVSYYGYTF
TRBD2	NA	TRBJ2-1	TRBV7-2	TGTGCCAGCAGCTCCGGGACTAGCGATGAGCAGTTCTTC	CASSSGTSDEQFF
NA	NA	TRBJ2-1	TRBV7-3	TGTGCCAGCAGCTTAATGGGTGGGAGCGGGTACAACAATGAGCAGTTCTTC	CASSLMGGSGYNNEQFF
NA	NA	TRBJ2-7	TRBV7-2	TGTGCCAGCAGCAAGAGCCCGGGGGACGAGCAGTACTTC	CASSKSPGDEQYF
TRBD1	NA	TRBJ1-2	TRBV18	TGTGCCAGCTCACCACCAACAGGGGGCAACTATGGCTACACCTTC	CASSPPTGGNYGYTF
NA	once	TRBJ1-5	TRBV23-1	TGCGCCAGCAGTCAATCGGGGGACAACTATCAGCCCCAGCATTTT	CASSQSGDNYQPQHF
TRBD1	NA	TRBJ1-1	TRBV28	TGTGCCAGCAGTCCCGGACAGGGGGCGCGCGCTGAAGCTTTCTTT	CASSPGQGARAEAFF
TRBD2	NA	TRBJ2-3	TRBV7-9	TGTGCCAGCAGCGCGATCGGCGGGGGGGGTCCGGGAGATACGCAGTATTTT	CASSAIGGGGPGDTQYF
TRBD2	NA	TRBJ2-3	TRBV6-2/TRBV6-3	TGTGCCAGCAGTTACCAGCGGGGGTCCACAGATACGCAGTATTTT	CASSYQRGSTDTQYF
TRBD2	once	TRBJ2-1	TRBV5-8	TGTGCCAGCAGCAGACTAGCGGCCTACAATGAGCAGTTCTTC	CASSRLAAYNEQFF
TRBD1	NA	TRBJ2-7	TRBV5-1	TGCGCCAGCAGCCCGGGACAGGGGGCCCCCTACGAGCAGTACTTC	CASSPGQGAPYEQYF
NA	NA	TRBJ1-4	TRBV4-2	TGTGCCAGCAGCCAAGTTGAGGGGGAGAATGAAAAACTGTTTTTT	CASSQVEGENEKLFF
TRBD1	NA	TRBJ1-2	TRBV6-5	TGTGCCAGCAGTAGACAGGGAGGTGGCTACACCTTC	CASSRQGGGYTF
NA	NA	TRBJ1-1	TRBV28	TGTGCCAGCAGTCCCCTCCACGGGATGGGGTTTGAAGCTTTCTTT	CASSPLHGMGFEAFF
NA	NA	TRBJ1-2	TRBV2	TGTGCCAGCAGTGATATGGCGGGACTCTATGGCTACACCTTC	CASSDMAGLYGYTF
NA	NA	TRBJ1-2	TRBV19	TGTGCCAGTAGTATAGAGGTGGGGCTCTATGGCTACACCTTC	CASSIEVGLYGYTF
TRBD1	NA	TRBJ2-7	TRBV27	TGTGCCAGCAACCGGCGCGGGACAGGGGGCTACGAGCAGTACTTC	CASNRRGTGGYEQYF
TRBD1	NA	TRBJ1-6	TRBV9	TGTGCCAGCAGCGTAGCCGGGACAGGGTGGCCTTCACCCCTCCACTTT	CASSVAGTGWPSPLHF